The 3 T cell receptor beta chains presented below share a single source sample, sequenced in a study of blood T cell repertoires in COVID-19. Clones were sequenced by immunoSEQ multiplex PCR, and TCRdb holds only the in-frame ones, with some missing. The sample carries about 230,000 clones, about four fifths recorded once. The sequenced sample was peripheral blood. The receptors come from an elderly man with acute or convalescent COVID-19.

The rearrangement links TRBV11-2 to TRBJ2-7, with D possibly matching TRBD1 (6 bases). This CDR3 spans 14 amino acids. Germline V CDR1 and CDR2: SGHAT, FQNNGV. V was shortened by 5 bases and J by 1 base, with 12 bases between the two germline ends. CDR3 coding DNA: TGTGCCAGCAGCAGGGACATTTTGTCCTACGAGCAGTACTTC. It yields the protein CASSRDILSYEQYF.

The chain recombines TRBV10-3 with TRBJ2-3; 9 positions match TRBD2. Unmatched junction bases numbered 8, after V lost 3 bases and J lost 7 bases. The CDR3 has 15 amino acids. Looked up from germline, CDR1 is ENHRY and CDR2 is SYGVKD. DNA for the CDR3: TGTGCCATCAGTGACCCGGGTAGCGGGGGAAATACGCAGTATTTT. This translates into CAISDPGSGGNTQYF.

The V call is TRBV5-5, the J call TRBJ2-7; 7 positions match TRBD2. Germline trimming cut 2 bases from V and 1 base from J; bases unmatched to any gene: 3. In germline, CDR1 is SGHKS, CDR2 YYEKEE (reference sequence). The CDR3 length is 14 residues. Here the CDR3 reads CASSLWEGSYEQYF. The DNA for the CDR3 is TGTGCCAGCAGCTTATGGGAGGGGTCCTACGAGCAGTACTTC.